Each of the 20 T cell receptor beta chains below was sequenced from the same sample in a study of blood T cell repertoires in COVID-19. The data were produced by immunoSEQ multiplex PCR, yet TCRdb's version contains in-frame clones alone and is incomplete. Of over 200,000 clones listed, around nine tenths are singletons. The sequenced sample was peripheral blood. The receptors were gathered from a man aged 40-49 years with acute or convalescent COVID-19.

This sequence joins TRBV27 and TRBJ2-7; D is perhaps TRBD1 (5 bases). The V end lost 6 bases, the J end lost 0 bases, and 15 bases lay between the germline ends. This CDR3 comprises 15 residues. Germline assignment: CDR1 MNHEY and CDR2 SMNVEV (reference sequence). CDR3 nucleotide sequence: TGTGCCAGCAGCATAACAGGCTTCTCCTCCTACGAGCAGTACTTC. Encoded protein: CASSITGFSSYEQYF.

The chain carries TRBV28 and TRBJ2-5; 11 bases match TRBD2. After removal of 7 bases from V and 3 bases from J, the junction contained 19 bases not matched to a gene. The length of the CDR3 is 19 residues. CDR1 is MDHEN and CDR2 is SYDVKM in the germline V gene. The CDR3 coding sequence is TGTGCCAGCAAAAGAGAGAGGCTAGCGGGAGGAAGGAGGAAAGAGACCCAGTACTTC. Amino acid sequence: CASKRERLAGGRRKETQYF. The entire variable domain, with the rest obtained from reference TRBV28 and TRBJ2-5, is as follows: DVKVTQSSRYLVKRTGEKVFLECVQDMDHENMFWYRQDPGLGLRLIYFSYDVKMKEKGDIPEGYSVSREKKERFSLILESASTNQTSMYLCASKRERLAGGRRKETQYFGPGTRLLVL.

This clone showed up just a few times. This sequence joins TRBV28 and TRBJ2-7, with D possibly being TRBD2 (5 bases). The germline CDR1 and CDR2 sequences are MDHEN and SYDVKM. V was cut by 2 bases and J by 2 bases, with 13 bases left in between. This CDR3 spans 15 amino acids. The CDR3: CASSLRTGIPYEQYF. The CDR3 region has the DNA TGTGCCAGCAGTTTACGTACCGGGATACCCTACGAGCAGTACTTC.

V gene TRBV7-3 combines with J gene TRBJ2-5; 13 bases are shared with TRBD2. Trimming removed 1 base from V and 0 bases from J; junction bases left unmatched: 2. This CDR3 has 17 residues. Germline assignment: CDR1 SGHTA and CDR2 FQGTGA. The CDR3 is CASSLKGLAGHQETQYF. The DNA of the CDR3 is TGTGCCAGCAGCTTAAAGGGACTAGCGGGGCACCAAGAGACCCAGTACTTC.

The chain combines TRBV3-1 (or the pseudogene TRBV3-2) with TRBJ2-6; D call uncertain. Trimming removed 3 bases at V and 2 bases at J, with 8 bases between. Germline CDR1 and CDR2: LGHDT and YNNKEL (reference sequence). The CDR3 sequence is 15 residues long. CDR3 nucleotides: TGTGCCAGCAGCCAGACCGGAGCTGGGGCCAACGTCCTGACTTTC. Its translation is CASSQTGAGANVLTF.

The V gene is TRBV19, the J gene TRBJ1-4; TRBD1 is a possible D gene (5 bases). V lost 4 bases, J lost 6 bases, and 12 bases lay in between. This CDR3 region has 14 residues. Germline values: CDR1 LNHDA, CDR2 SQIVND (reference sequence). Here the CDR3 reads CASSNPRRDEKLFF. Written as DNA, the CDR3 is TGTGCCAGTAGTAATCCTCGCAGGGATGAAAAACTGTTTTTT. The full variable domain, with the rest looked up from reference TRBV19 and TRBJ1-4, is DGGITQSPKYLFRKEGQNVTLSCEQNLNHDAMYWYRQDPGQGLRLIYYSQIVNDFQKGDIAEGYSVSREKKESFPLTVTSAQKNPTAFYLCASSNPRRDEKLFFGSGTQLSVL.

V gene TRBV7-9 combines with J gene TRBJ1-6; 7 bases map to TRBD1. CDR3 length equals 15 residues. Trimming at V came to 2 bases and at J to 7 bases, leaving 5 bases not matched to a gene. In germline, CDR1 is SEHNR, CDR2 FQNEAQ (reference sequence). The CDR3 sequence: CASSLQTGLNSPLHF. CDR3 DNA sequence: TGTGCCAGCAGCTTACAGACAGGGCTGAATTCACCCCTCCACTTT.

This clone was seen a single time. The chain recombines TRBV4-2 with TRBJ2-2; 7 nucleotides agree with TRBD2. The CDR3 loop spans 17 amino acids. CDR1 is LGHNA and CDR2 is YNFKEQ in the germline V gene. Trimming removed 4 bases from V and 4 bases from J; junction bases left unmatched: 12. The DNA for the CDR3 is TGTGCCAGCAGCCCCCCCGGCCAAGCGGGACCCACCGGGGAGCTGTTTTTT. Protein: CASSPPGQAGPTGELFF.

This clone is a singleton in its sample. The chain couples TRBV20-1 to TRBJ1-2, with a possible D match to TRBD1 (5 bases). CDR1 is DFQATT, CDR2 SNEGSKA, per germline (reference sequence). Trimming shortened V by 3 bases and J by 0 bases, and 20 bases separated the two germline ends. The CDR3 length is 17 residues. The CDR3 DNA sequence: TGCAGTGCTAGTAGGCCTCGAAAGACAGAAGCTAACTATGGCTACACCTTC. It translates to CSASRPRKTEANYGYTF.

The V gene is TRBV10-2, the J gene TRBJ1-2, with D perhaps TRBD1 (5 bases). CDR1 and CDR2 from the germline V gene are WSHSY and SAAADI. This CDR3 region has 15 residues. V was trimmed by 3 bases and J by 8 bases, leaving 19 bases between them. CDR3 nucleotides: TGCGCCAGCAGTGATCACAATACCAGGGCGGGAGGCTACACCTTC. As protein: CASSDHNTRAGGYTF.

The J gene is TRBJ1-3, the V gene TRBV28; 7 positions agree with TRBD1. V gave up 7 bases and J gave up 1 base; unmatched junction bases: 10. From germline, CDR1 is MDHEN and CDR2 SYDVKM. The CDR3 extends over 16 amino acids. CDR3 DNA sequence: TGTGCCAGCAACCCCCGGACAGGACCTTCTGGAAACACCATATATTTT. Protein product: CASNPRTGPSGNTIYF.

V usage is TRBV5-1 and J usage is TRBJ2-3, with D perhaps TRBD2 (6 bases). The V gene lost 4 bases and the J gene lost 1 base, with 13 bases spanning the gap. This CDR3 is 15 amino acids long. The germline gives CDR1 SGHRS, CDR2 YFSETQ. This CDR3 is CASSGVGEGTDTQYF. The CDR3, as DNA: TGCGCCAGCAGCGGGGTGGGGGAGGGCACAGATACGCAGTATTTT.

The J gene is TRBJ2-7, the V gene TRBV3-1 (or the pseudogene TRBV3-2), with D possibly matching TRBD2 (5 bases). CDR1 is LGHDT, CDR2 YNNKEL, per germline (reference sequence). V was shortened by 2 bases and J by 2 bases, with 13 bases between the two germline ends. This CDR3 comprises 15 residues. The CDR3 protein is CASSQSGDWTYEQYF. In DNA form, the CDR3 reads TGTGCCAGCAGCCAAAGCGGAGACTGGACCTACGAGCAGTACTTC.

V and J are TRBV7-3 and TRBJ1-1; D gene uncertain. This CDR3 is built from 16 residues. The V end was cut by 2 bases, the J end by 0 bases, with 13 bases between. Germline-derived CDR1 and CDR2 are SGHTA and FQGTGA. DNA of the CDR3: TGTGCCAGCAGCTTATATCCCGGAGAGATGAACACTGAAGCTTTCTTT. Protein sequence: CASSLYPGEMNTEAFF.

The V gene is TRBV5-5, the J gene TRBJ1-3; a weak D match, TRBD1 (6 bases). The CDR3 is made up of 14 amino acids. V lost 0 bases and J 4 bases, leaving 8 bases between the germline ends. Germline CDR1 is SGHKS and CDR2 is YYEKEE (reference sequence). Written as DNA, the CDR3 is TGTGCCAGCAGCTTGGGGGGGCACGGAAACACCATATATTTT. Encoded protein: CASSLGGHGNTIYF.

This clone was detected once. The chain joins TRBV6-5 to TRBJ1-2; 7 bases fit TRBD1. V shed 7 bases and J 0 bases; nucleotides not matched to a gene: 8. The CDR3 extends over 15 amino acids. Per the germline V gene, CDR1 is MNHEY and CDR2 is SVGAGI. The CDR3 is CASNPPQGANYGYTF. The CDR3 DNA reads as TGTGCCAGCAACCCACCCCAGGGGGCTAACTATGGCTACACCTTC.

This clone showed up just once. V and J are TRBV28 and TRBJ2-4; D remains unclear. The CDR3 sequence is 14 residues long. Germline loops: CDR1 MDHEN, CDR2 SYDVKM. V was cut by 1 base and J by 8 bases, with 12 bases left in between. Here the CDR3 reads CASSLFSLSDIQYF. The CDR3 DNA follows: TGTGCCAGCAGTTTATTTTCCCTTTCGGACATTCAGTACTTC.

This chain connects TRBV4-1 to TRBJ1-1, with D possibly matching TRBD1 (5 bases). Trimming took off 4 bases at V and 1 base at J, with 13 bases between the two ends. Per germline, CDR1 MGHRA and CDR2 YSYEKL. The CDR3 length is 15 residues. CDR3: CASSLPPGGNTEAFF. In nucleotides, the CDR3 is TGCGCCAGCAGCCTTCCCCCGGGGGGGAACACTGAAGCTTTCTTT.

The chain is built from TRBV7-2 and TRBJ2-7; D is perhaps TRBD1 (6 bases). The CDR3 extends over 15 amino acids. The germline CDR1 and CDR2 sequences are SGHTA and FQGNSA. V was shortened by 5 bases and J by 1 base, with 15 bases between the two germline ends. The CDR3 region is CASSQTRDTSYEQYF. The CDR3 bases are TGTGCCAGCAGCCAAACCCGGGACACATCCTACGAGCAGTACTTC. Looking up the rest from reference TRBV7-2 and TRBJ2-7 gives the full variable domain: GAGVSQSPSNKVTEKGKDVELRCDPISGHTALYWYRQSLGQGLEFLIYFQGNSAPDKSGLPSDRFSAERTGGSVSTLTIQRTQQEDSAVYLCASSQTRDTSYEQYFGPGTRLTVT.

The genes are TRBV7-2 and TRBJ1-4; D not resolved. Germline-derived CDR1 and CDR2 are SGHTA and FQGNSA. With 5 bases removed from V and 0 bases from J, the gap between germline ends came to 7 bases. CDR3 length: 14 residues. CDR3 amino acids: CASSPIATNEKLFF. The CDR3 DNA is TGTGCCAGCAGCCCTATTGCAACTAATGAAAAACTGTTTTTT. Using reference TRBV7-2 and TRBJ1-4 for the parts outside the CDR3, the full variable domain is GAGVSQSPSNKVTEKGKDVELRCDPISGHTALYWYRQSLGQGLEFLIYFQGNSAPDKSGLPSDRFSAERTGGSVSTLTIQRTQQEDSAVYLCASSPIATNEKLFFGSGTQLSVL.